The 32 T cell receptor beta chains below were found in one sample sequenced in a study of CD8 T cells in Susac syndrome. With random hexamers, roughly 0.5 to 1 ug RNA was reverse transcribed. One entry per CDR3 protein, called by TCRdb with MiXCR from the immunoSEQ multiplex PCR reads. This sample yields nearly 200,000 distinct CDR3 sequences, of which 90% to 95% are seen a single time; 0.085% to 0.095% belongs to the top ten. Sequencing was done on a sample of CD4+ T cells from PBMCs. The receptor source for this set is a human donor with multiple sclerosis.

The J gene is TRBJ2-5, the V gene TRBV12-3 or TRBV12-4; 8 nucleotides match TRBD1. CDR3 length equals 16 residues. V trimming: 3 bases; J trimming: 5 bases; junction bases outside the gene matches: 11. CDR3 sequence: CASSFLGQGFRETQYF. As DNA, the CDR3 is TGTGCCAGCAGTTTCCTCGGACAGGGTTTCCGTGAGACCCAGTACTTC.

CDR3 nucleotide sequence: TGTGCCAGCGGACAGTTGAACACCGGGGAGCTGTTTTTT. Its translation: CASGQLNTGELFF. The chain recombines TRBV27 with TRBJ2-2, with D possibly TRBD1 on 6 matching bases. Germline V gene lookup returns CDR1 MNHEY and CDR2 SMNVEV (reference sequence). The CDR3 spans 13 residues. V was shortened by 8 bases and J by 1 base, with 8 bases between the two germline ends.

V usage is TRBV29-1 and J usage is TRBJ2-1; D uncertain. This CDR3 is built from 13 residues. The V gene's germline CDR1 is SQVTM and CDR2 ANQGSEA. The V and J ends lost 6 bases and 0 bases respectively, with 9 bases between them. In DNA, the CDR3 is TGCAGCGTAGGACGGCACTCCTACAATGAGCAGTTCTTC. It codes for CSVGRHSYNEQFF.

This chain uses TRBV29-1 with TRBJ2-7; 10 bases fit TRBD1. The V and J ends lost 4 bases and 1 base, in that order; junction bases with no gene match: 4. The CDR3 sequence is 14 residues long. From germline, CDR1 is SQVTM and CDR2 ANQGSEA. This CDR3 reads CSVGQGAGSYEQYF. CDR3 DNA: TGCAGCGTTGGACAGGGGGCTGGTTCCTACGAGCAGTACTTC.

The chain joins TRBV30 to TRBJ1-1, with D hard to call. The V gene lost 2 bases and the J gene lost 5 bases, with 15 bases spanning the gap. This CDR3 has 14 amino acids. CDR1 and CDR2 from the germline V gene are GTSNPN and SVGIG (reference sequence). CDR3 nucleotide sequence: TGTGCCTGGAGTCCCCTTCCACGGGTTACTGAAGCTTTCTTT. Protein product: CAWSPLPRVTEAFF. Supplemented by reference TRBV30 and TRBJ1-1, the full variable domain reads SQTIHQWPATLVQPVGSPLSLECTVEGTSNPNLYWYRQAAGRGLQLLFYSVGIGQISSEVPQNLSASRPQDRQFILSSKKLLLSDSGFYLCAWSPLPRVTEAFFGQGTRLTVV.

The J gene is TRBJ1-1, the V gene TRBV6-5; D gene unclear. The V gene's germline CDR1 is MNHEY and CDR2 SVGAGI. The CDR3 loop spans 14 amino acids. V was trimmed by 2 bases and J by 3 bases, leaving 10 bases between them. The CDR3 is CASSYRAGDTEAFF. CDR3 DNA sequence: TGTGCCAGCAGTTACCGGGCGGGTGACACTGAAGCTTTCTTT.

This clonotype was observed a single time. V and J are TRBV24-1 and TRBJ2-1, with unresolved D. Germline CDR1 KGHDR, CDR2 SFDVKD. CDR3 length equals 13 residues. Trimming stripped 4 bases from V and 8 bases from J, with 11 bases between. CDR3 amino acids: CATSDPRTDEQFF. CDR3 nucleotides: TGTGCCACCAGTGACCCCCGCACCGATGAGCAGTTCTTC.

This chain links TRBV9 with TRBJ2-7; TRBD1 matches 12 bases. Germline V gene data show CDR1 as SGDLS and CDR2 as YYNGEE. This CDR3 has 14 amino acids. The trim removed 1 base at V and 7 bases at J, leaving 3 bases unmatched. The CDR3 bases are TGTGCCAGCAGCGTAATGGGACAGGGGGCTGAGCAGTACTTC. It is translated as CASSVMGQGAEQYF. The variable domain in full, completed from reference TRBV9 and TRBJ2-7, reads DSGVTQTPKHLITATGQRVTLRCSPRSGDLSVYWYQQSLDQGLQFLIQYYNGEERAKGNILERFSAQQFPDLHSELNLSSLELGDSALYFCASSVMGQGAEQYFGPGTRLTVT.

This clonotype has just one count. This chain links TRBV4-1 with TRBJ2-7, with TRBD2 matching 8 bases. The CDR3 length is 16 residues. Looked up from germline, CDR1 is MGHRA and CDR2 is YSYEKL. Unmatched junction bases numbered 13, after V lost 6 bases and J lost 3 bases. The CDR3 loop reads CASSQTGRVGVYEQYF. CDR3 sequence (DNA): TGCGCCAGCAGTCAGACCGGGAGGGTCGGCGTCTACGAGCAGTACTTC.

This clonotype was detected once. The rearrangement uses TRBV5-1 and TRBJ2-2; no clear D gene. Germline V gene data show CDR1 as SGHRS and CDR2 as YFSETQ. V lost 0 bases, J lost 0 bases, and 3 bases lay in between. This CDR3 contains 14 residues. CDR3 residues: CASSLDPNTGELFF. In DNA, the CDR3 is TGCGCCAGCAGCTTGGATCCGAACACCGGGGAGCTGTTTTTT.

V and J are TRBV29-1 and TRBJ2-3; D is unclear. The CDR3 runs 11 residues. Germline values: CDR1 SQVTM, CDR2 ANQGSEA. With 4 bases removed from V and 1 base from J, the gap between germline ends came to 3 bases. The CDR3 region has the DNA TGCAGCGTTGCTGGCACAGATACGCAGTATTTT. It codes for CSVAGTDTQYF.

This rearrangement joins TRBV5-6 to TRBJ2-5; 9 bases map to TRBD2. The CDR3 runs to 15 residues. The germline V gene has CDR1 SGHDT and CDR2 YYEEEE. The trim removed 10 bases at V and 5 bases at J, leaving 15 bases unmatched. The DNA of the CDR3 is TGTGCCTCCCAAGGGGTAGCGGGAGTCTACGAGACCCAGTACTTC. This translates into CASQGVAGVYETQYF.

The chain carries TRBV5-6 and TRBJ2-3, with D uncertain. The V gene's germline CDR1 is SGHDT and CDR2 YYEEEE. The V and J ends lost 4 bases and 2 bases respectively, with 11 bases between them. The CDR3 consists of 14 residues. The CDR3 nucleotides read TGTGCCAGCAGCCGGAGTTATCCCACAGATACGCAGTATTTT. Its translation is CASSRSYPTDTQYF.

This clonotype was counted once. The rearrangement joins TRBV25-1 to TRBJ1-1; D unresolved. The ends were cut back, 5 bases at V and 0 bases at J, with 25 bases in the middle. Germline CDR1 MGHDK, CDR2 SYGVNS. This CDR3 has 19 amino acids. CDR3 protein: CASSPTPELIVRMNTEAFF. The CDR3, as DNA: TGTGCCAGCAGTCCCACACCCGAGCTAATTGTCCGCATGAACACTGAAGCTTTCTTT. Together with reference TRBV25-1 and TRBJ1-1, the CDR3 gives the full variable domain: EADIYQTPRYLVIGTGKKITLECSQTMGHDKMYWYQQDPGMELHLIHYSYGVNSTEKGDLSSESTVSRIRTEHFPLTLESARPSHTSQYLCASSPTPELIVRMNTEAFFGQGTRLTVV.

The chain carries TRBV29-1 and TRBJ2-7; D is unclear. Germline CDR1 is SQVTM and CDR2 is ANQGSEA. V shed 4 bases and J shed 0 bases, with 7 bases lying between them. The CDR3 sequence is 12 residues long. This CDR3 is CSVGVPSYEQYF. CDR3 coding DNA: TGCAGCGTTGGGGTCCCCTCCTACGAGCAGTACTTC.

This chain uses TRBV5-1 with TRBJ1-1; D is perhaps TRBD1 (6 bases). Trimming stripped 4 bases from V and 3 bases from J, with 16 bases between. Germline V gene lookup returns CDR1 SGHRS and CDR2 YFSETQ. This CDR3 is 15 amino acids long. CDR3 sequence: CASSAQGHLDTEAFF. DNA for the CDR3: TGCGCCAGCAGCGCTCAGGGACATCTTGACACTGAAGCTTTCTTT.

The chain uses TRBV2 and TRBJ1-5; D gene unclear. Germline CDR1 SNHLY, CDR2 FYNNEI. The germline V and J ends were trimmed by 2 bases and 6 bases, with 2 bases remaining between them. This CDR3 is built from 11 residues. The CDR3 nucleotides are TGTGCCAGCAGTGAAAGTCAGCCCCAGCATTTT. This gives the protein CASSESQPQHF.

The CDR3 DNA sequence: TGTGCCAGCAGCCAAGAGACTAGCGTGGGGACCCAGTACTTC. Translated, it gives CASSQETSVGTQYF. This chain connects TRBV3-1 to TRBJ2-5; 8 bases fit TRBD2. The V gene end was trimmed by 0 bases and the J gene end by 7 bases; junction bases not matched to a gene: 4. The CDR3 is made up of 14 amino acids. The V gene's germline CDR1 is LGHDT and CDR2 YNNKEL (reference sequence).

This clonotype was observed once. The gene calls are TRBV10-3 and TRBJ2-1, with 10 positions matching TRBD2. With 6 bases clipped from V and 10 bases from J, the junction kept 12 bases outside the gene matches. The CDR3 is made up of 15 amino acids. Germline loops: CDR1 ENHRY, CDR2 SYGVKD. CDR3 region: CAIRTPSGGRWEQFF. CDR3 sequence (DNA): TGTGCCATCAGAACACCTAGCGGGGGACGGTGGGAGCAGTTCTTC.

CDR3 sequence: CSATLTGGPNNEQFF. As DNA, the CDR3 is TGCAGTGCTACCCTTACAGGGGGCCCCAACAATGAGCAGTTCTTC. The chain carries TRBV20-1 and TRBJ2-1; TRBD1 matches at 9 bases. The junction had 9 bases not matched to a gene; V was cut back by 4 bases and J by 5 bases. Germline-derived CDR1 and CDR2 are DFQATT and SNEGSKA (reference sequence). The CDR3 totals 15 residues.

The rearrangement links TRBV19 to TRBJ1-5; 12 bases are a match to TRBD1. V shed 5 bases, J shed 2 bases, and the junction held 4 bases outside the gene matches. This CDR3 is 16 amino acids long. Germline V gene lookup returns CDR1 LNHDA and CDR2 SQIVND (reference sequence). CDR3 nucleotide sequence: TGTGCCAGTAGTCCCGGGACAGGGGGCGGCAATCAGCCCCAGCATTTT. It specifies CASSPGTGGGNQPQHF.

The chain couples TRBV9 to TRBJ2-2; 7 nucleotides match TRBD2. CDR1 and CDR2 from the germline V gene are SGDLS and YYNGEE. With 0 bases clipped from V and 3 bases from J, the junction kept 5 bases outside the gene matches. The CDR3 is 16 residues long. CDR3 nucleotides: TGTGCCAGCAGCGTAGGGGGAGGGGACCACACCGGGGAGCTGTTTTTT. Its protein product is CASSVGGGDHTGELFF.

The rearrangement joins TRBV20-1 to TRBJ1-1; 7 bases fit TRBD1. Germline lookup yields CDR1 DFQATT and CDR2 SNEGSKA (reference sequence). The CDR3 runs to 14 residues. Trimming cost V 5 bases and J 3 bases; bases outside gene matches: 9. CDR3 residues: CSAPKSGQDTEAFF. The CDR3 region has the DNA TGCAGTGCTCCCAAATCCGGACAGGACACTGAAGCTTTCTTT.

The V gene is TRBV20-1, the J gene TRBJ2-3; maybe TRBD2 (5 bases). The germline CDR1 and CDR2 sequences are DFQATT and SNEGSKA (reference sequence). V lost 5 bases, J lost 1 base, and 10 bases lay in between. This CDR3 is 13 amino acids long. The CDR3 reads CSALDYGTDTQYF. The CDR3 nucleotides read TGCAGTGCTCTCGACTATGGCACAGATACGCAGTATTTT.

This rearrangement joins TRBV9 to TRBJ2-1, with 12 bases aligning to TRBD2. Germline trimming cut 3 bases from V and 8 bases from J; bases unmatched to any gene: 6. The CDR3 has 15 residues. CDR1 is SGDLS and CDR2 is YYNGEE in the germline V gene. The CDR3 loop reads CASSAPTSGSYEQFF. DNA of the CDR3: TGTGCCAGCAGCGCCCCGACTAGCGGGAGTTATGAGCAGTTCTTC.

The V and J genes are TRBV14 and TRBJ2-2; no firm D call. V gave up 5 bases and J gave up 6 bases, with 10 bases separating them. The CDR3 is made up of 13 amino acids. Germline assignment: CDR1 SGHDN and CDR2 FVKESK. The CDR3 nucleotides read TGTGCCAGCAGCTCACGTGGGCCCGGGGAGCTGTTTTTT. Translated: CASSSRGPGELFF.

The chain uses TRBV20-1 and TRBJ1-4, with a weak D call TRBD1 (6 bases). Trimming stripped 3 bases from V and 5 bases from J, with 10 bases between. Per the germline V gene, CDR1 is DFQATT and CDR2 is SNEGSKA (reference sequence). The CDR3 contains 13 residues. The CDR3 loop reads CSARGGGNEKLFF. The CDR3 nucleotides are TGCAGTGCTAGGGGAGGGGGGAATGAAAAACTGTTTTTT.

CDR3 amino acids: CAQGKGGTDTQYF. The CDR3 region has the DNA TGTGCCCAGGGAAAGGGGGGGACAGATACGCAGTATTTT. The chain is built from TRBV30 and TRBJ2-3, with D maybe TRBD2 (7 bases). The CDR3 has 13 amino acids. The V gene lost 8 bases and the J gene lost 3 bases, with 15 bases spanning the gap. Germline CDR1 reads GTSNPN; CDR2 reads SVGIG (reference sequence).

The gene calls are TRBV2 and TRBJ1-5; D is unresolved. There are 14 residues in the CDR3. From germline, CDR1 is SNHLY and CDR2 FYNNEI. Between the trimmed V and J ends, which lost 5 bases and 3 bases, there was a span of 11 bases. The CDR3 loop is CASSMDPINQPQHF. In nucleotides, the CDR3 is TGTGCCAGCAGTATGGACCCAATCAATCAGCCCCAGCATTTT.

The chain has TRBV12-3 or TRBV12-4 and TRBJ2-7; D is unclear. Trimming left V 6 bases short and J 5 bases short, with 11 bases between. The CDR3 runs to 12 residues. The CDR3 region has the DNA TGTGCCAGCAGCCCCGGCTACGACGAGCAGTACTTC. Translated, it gives CASSPGYDEQYF.

The chain combines TRBV29-1 with TRBJ2-1; 8 bases align to TRBD2. This CDR3 has 15 residues. With 8 bases clipped from V and 4 bases from J, the junction kept 13 bases outside the gene matches. CDR1 and CDR2 (germline): SQVTM, ANQGSEA. CDR3 in DNA: TGCAGCCTCGGTGGGGGGCGGGAGGCTTACAATGAGCAGTTCTTC. This translates into CSLGGGREAYNEQFF.

The chain joins TRBV6-6 to TRBJ2-7; tentative D call: TRBD2 (5 bases). V was clipped by 6 bases and J by 3 bases, with 9 bases between them. Per the germline V gene, CDR1 is MNHNY and CDR2 is SVGAGI (reference sequence). The CDR3 has 12 residues. CDR3 DNA sequence: TGTGCCAGCAGACCCAGCGGCTACGAGCAGTACTTC. Protein product: CASRPSGYEQYF.